The clone carrying this T cell receptor beta chain was counted many times. Its antigen is unidentified. The data were taken from a study of early T cells in non-severe SARS-CoV-2 infection. Findings and caveats of the study: Clonotype matching in VDJdb favored anti-spike CD8 responses and did not capture private and CD4 specificities.

Losses at the gene ends were 0 bases for V and 4 bases for J; bases not matched to a gene: 9. This CDR3 is 19 amino acids long. The V gene's germline CDR1 is DFQATT and CDR2 SNEGSKA (reference sequence). TCRdb redid the calling of the 5' RACE reads with MiXCR, one entry per CDR3 protein. The sample holds 90,000 to 120,000 distinct CDR3 sequences; 11% are singletons and the top ten take about 7.6%. The TCR was taken from an adult who was a healthcare worker with PCR-confirmed SARS-CoV-2 infection or an uninfected control (not recorded which). Material for sequencing was whole blood. This chain joins TRBV20-1 and TRBJ2-2; TRBD2 matches 15 bases. DNA for the CDR3: TGCAGTGCTAGAGATCCCGGGACTAGCGGGAGGTCGGGCACCGGGGAGCTGTTTTTT. Translation: CSARDPGTSGRSGTGELFF.